Following are 15 T cell receptor beta chains from one sample sequenced in a study of response to subunit inactivated influenza vaccine. TCRdb re-analysed the RT-PCR reads in MiXCR, keeping a single row per CDR3 protein. The profile shows some 550,000 distinct CDR3 sequences, approximately 22% of them singletons. Another study also made use of these data, one on T cells expressing NK-cell markers. That source notes: What made the TCR beta cDNA was 5'RACE template switching with UMIs.

Here the sequenced sample was CD4+ T cells sorted from PBMCs, taken about 11 days after vaccination. The source is a man in his forties or fifties who received an inactivated influenza vaccine.

This clonotype was seen more than once but under ten times. The rearrangement uses TRBV29-1 and TRBJ1-1, with D maybe TRBD1 (5 bases). This CDR3 comprises 12 residues. CDR1 is SQVTM and CDR2 is ANQGSEA in the germline V gene. V lost 7 bases and J 8 bases, leaving 17 bases between the germline ends. CDR3 sequence reads: CSGGLPGTEAFF. The CDR3 DNA follows: TGCAGCGGGGGTCTACCAGGGACGGAAGCTTTCTTT.

The chain joins TRBV6-1 to TRBJ1-2; TRBD1 is a possible D gene (5 bases). From germline, CDR1 is MNHNS and CDR2 SASEGT. The CDR3 covers 14 residues. Trimming left V 4 bases short and J 1 base short, with 10 bases between. The CDR3 sequence is CASSAGWNNYGYTF. The DNA of the CDR3 is TGTGCCAGCAGTGCAGGGTGGAATAACTATGGCTACACCTTC.

This clonotype has just a few counts. This rearrangement joins TRBV7-9 to TRBJ2-7; no definite D call. The CDR3 runs to 11 residues. Looked up from germline, CDR1 is SEHNR and CDR2 is FQNEAQ (reference sequence). Trimming cost V 6 bases and J 6 bases, with 9 bases left between them. CDR3 residues: CASRGLGEQYF. The CDR3 nucleotides are TGTGCCAGCAGGGGTCTGGGCGAGCAGTACTTC.

This clonotype has just a few counts. V and J are TRBV20-1 and TRBJ2-3; no firm D call. Trimming left V 6 bases short and J 6 bases short, with 13 bases between. CDR1 is DFQATT and CDR2 is SNEGSKA in the germline V gene (reference sequence). The CDR3 contains 12 residues. The CDR3 spells CSARVVADTQYF. The CDR3 DNA reads as TGCAGTGCCCGTGTCGTGGCGGATACGCAGTATTTT.

The chain uses TRBV7-2 and TRBJ2-7, with D possibly matching TRBD2 (6 bases). CDR1 and CDR2 from the germline V gene are SGHTA and FQGNSA. V was cut by 5 bases and J by 7 bases, with 18 bases left in between. The CDR3 spans 14 residues. DNA for the CDR3: TGTGCCAGCAGCCCGGGACTGGGGTTTGGTGAGCAGTACTTC. It encodes CASSPGLGFGEQYF.

This clonotype turned up a few times. CDR3 DNA sequence: TGTGCCAGCAGCCCAAGTTCCGGGCGGGCGCAGTTCTTC. Translation: CASSPSSGRAQFF. V usage is TRBV7-2 and J usage is TRBJ2-1; the D gene is possibly TRBD2 (5 bases). With 5 bases removed from V and 12 bases from J, the gap between germline ends came to 17 bases. Germline assignment: CDR1 SGHTA and CDR2 FQGNSA. The CDR3 has 13 amino acids.

Ten or more counts support this clonotype. The V call is TRBV7-2, the J call TRBJ2-3; TRBD2 matches at 8 bases. Per germline, CDR1 SGHTA and CDR2 FQGNSA. Trimming cost V 1 base and J 4 bases; bases outside gene matches: 4. CDR3 length: 15 residues. DNA for the CDR3: TGTGCCAGCAGCTTAGTAGCGGGGACCGCAGATACGCAGTATTTT. Protein sequence: CASSLVAGTADTQYF.

This sequence joins TRBV15 and TRBJ2-1, with D possibly being TRBD2 (6 bases). The CDR3 contains 15 residues. Germline values: CDR1 LNHNV, CDR2 YYDKDF (reference sequence). V lost 0 bases and J lost 3, with 9 bases in between. The CDR3, as DNA: TGTGCCACCAGCAGAGAGATGGGACTCTACAATGAGCAGTTCTTC. Translating it yields CATSREMGLYNEQFF.

The chain carries TRBV12-3 or TRBV12-4 and TRBJ2-7; 8 positions agree with TRBD1. The CDR3 spans 14 residues. Trimming removed 5 bases from V and 6 bases from J; junction bases left unmatched: 9. The CDR3 DNA sequence: TGTGCCAGCAGTCCTCGGACAGGGCGCTGCGAGCAGTACTTC. It translates to CASSPRTGRCEQYF.

The J gene is TRBJ2-7, the V gene TRBV4-3, with TRBD1 identical over 7 bases. The CDR3 has 16 amino acids. Germline assignment: CDR1 LGHNA and CDR2 YSLEER. Unmatched junction bases numbered 10, after V lost 4 bases and J lost 1 base. DNA of the CDR3: TGCGCCAGCAGCCGAGGCGGACAGGAACCGTCCTACGAGCAGTACTTC. It encodes CASSRGGQEPSYEQYF.

J is TRBJ2-5 and V is TRBV6-2 or TRBV6-3, with 8 bases lining up with TRBD1. The CDR3 runs 12 residues. The V segment lost 6 bases and the J segment 5 bases; nucleotides outside the gene matches: 2. Looked up from germline, CDR1 is MNHEY and CDR2 is SVGEGT. The CDR3 sequence: CASRPGGETQYF. For the CDR3, the DNA is TGTGCCAGCAGGCCAGGGGGCGAGACCCAGTACTTC.

The chain joins TRBV5-6 to TRBJ1-5; D is possibly TRBD1 (5 bases). The ends were cut back, 5 bases at V and 2 bases at J, with 11 bases in the middle. CDR1 and CDR2 (germline): SGHDT, YYEEEE. The CDR3 covers 14 residues. CDR3 coding DNA: TGTGCCAGCAGTGCCACAGGAGGCAATCAGCCCCAGCATTTT. Protein sequence: CASSATGGNQPQHF.

The chain is built from TRBV6-1 and TRBJ2-7; 8 bases agree with TRBD2. The CDR3 length is 16 residues. Unmatched junction bases numbered 12, after V lost 5 bases and J lost 3 bases. CDR1 MNHNS and CDR2 SASEGT come from the germline V gene. CDR3 region: CASSRLAGGGGYEQYF. The CDR3 DNA sequence: TGTGCCAGCAGTCGACTGGCGGGAGGCGGGGGCTACGAGCAGTACTTC.

The chain combines TRBV7-2 with TRBJ2-5; D is uncertain. This CDR3 is built from 12 residues. The ends were cut back, 5 bases at V and 14 bases at J, with 18 bases in the middle. Germline CDR1 and CDR2: SGHTA and FQGNSA. CDR3 sequence: CASSPQEGIHYF. For the CDR3, the DNA is TGTGCCAGCAGCCCCCAAGAAGGGATCCACTACTTC. Variable domain in full (rest from reference TRBV7-2 and TRBJ2-5): GAGVSQSPSNKVTEKGKDVELRCDPISGHTALYWYRQSLGQGLEFLIYFQGNSAPDKSGLPSDRFSAERTGGSVSTLTIQRTQQEDSAVYLCASSPQEGIHYFGPGTRLLVL.

This clonotype came up a few times. J is TRBJ2-2 and V is TRBV10-3; possibly TRBD1 for D (6 bases). Trimming cost V 6 bases and J 1 base, with 9 bases left between them. CDR1 is ENHRY, CDR2 SYGVKD, per germline. This CDR3 region has 14 residues. The CDR3 DNA follows: TGTGCCATCAGCCTAGGGGGGAACACCGGGGAGCTGTTTTTT. It yields the protein CAISLGGNTGELFF.